This T cell receptor (beta chain) was retrieved from a study of shared clonotypes between healthy human individuals. This CDR3 has 17 amino acids. From germline, CDR1 is SGDLS and CDR2 YYNGEE. The ends lost 2 bases at V and 1 base at J; junction bases unmatched: 7. Data came from immunoSEQ multiplex PCR; TCRdb stores just in-frame clones and leaves some out. The sample lists some 2.1 million clones; 90% to 95% were seen once. Terminally differentiated effector memory CD45RA+ cells were excluded by CCR7 positive selection of CD45RO-negative cells. The sequence was collected from a man in his late teens or twenties in good health. Some clones in this sample may be carry-over from other donors' samples. The material sequenced was naive CD8+ T cells from PBMCs. V usage is TRBV9 and J usage is TRBJ1-1, with 11 bases lining up with TRBD1. The CDR3 DNA reads TGTGCCAGCAGCGTGAACCGGGACAGGGGGAAGAACACTGAAGCTTTCTTT. Translated: CASSVNRDRGKNTEAFF.